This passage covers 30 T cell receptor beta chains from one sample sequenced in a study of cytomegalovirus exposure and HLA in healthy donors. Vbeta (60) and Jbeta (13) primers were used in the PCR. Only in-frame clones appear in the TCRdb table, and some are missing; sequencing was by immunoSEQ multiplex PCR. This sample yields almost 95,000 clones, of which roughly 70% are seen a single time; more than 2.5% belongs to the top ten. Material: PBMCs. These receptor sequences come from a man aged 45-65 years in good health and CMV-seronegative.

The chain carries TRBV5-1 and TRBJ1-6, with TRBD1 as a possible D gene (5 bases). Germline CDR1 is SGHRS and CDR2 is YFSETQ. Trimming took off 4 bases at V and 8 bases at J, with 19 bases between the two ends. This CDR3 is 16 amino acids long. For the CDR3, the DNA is TGCGCCAGCAGCAACGGGGCCGGGGCGGGGGATTCACCCCTCCACTTT. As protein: CASSNGAGAGDSPLHF.

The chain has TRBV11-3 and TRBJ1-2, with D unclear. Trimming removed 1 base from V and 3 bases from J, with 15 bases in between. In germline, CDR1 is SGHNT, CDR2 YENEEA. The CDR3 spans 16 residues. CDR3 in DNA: TGTGCCAGCAGCTTAGGTACGGGGTGGATCGACTATGGCTACACCTTC. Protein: CASSLGTGWIDYGYTF.

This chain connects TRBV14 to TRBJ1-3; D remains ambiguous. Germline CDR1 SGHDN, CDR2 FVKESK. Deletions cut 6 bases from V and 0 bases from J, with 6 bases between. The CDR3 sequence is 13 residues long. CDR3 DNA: TGTGCCAGCAGGGCCATCTCTGGAAACACCATATATTTT. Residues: CASRAISGNTIYF. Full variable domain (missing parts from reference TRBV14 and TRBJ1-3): EAGVTQFPSHSVIEKGQTVTLRCDPISGHDNLYWYRRVMGKEIKFLLHFVKESKQDESGMPNNRFLAERTGGTYSTLKVQPAELEDSGVYFCASRAISGNTIYFGEGSWLTVV.

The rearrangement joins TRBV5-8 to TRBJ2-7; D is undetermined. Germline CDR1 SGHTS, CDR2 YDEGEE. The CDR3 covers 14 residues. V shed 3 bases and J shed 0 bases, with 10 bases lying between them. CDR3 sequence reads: CASSWRRSSYEQYF. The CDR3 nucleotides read TGTGCCAGCAGCTGGCGAAGGAGCTCCTACGAGCAGTACTTC.

Here the CDR3 DNA reads TGTGCCAGCAGCTTGCAGGGGGTCCATTATGGCTACACCTTC. Protein product: CASSLQGVHYGYTF. This chain links TRBV5-6 with TRBJ1-2; 7 nucleotides line up with TRBD1. The ends lost 1 base at V and 5 bases at J; junction bases unmatched: 5. Per germline, CDR1 SGHDT and CDR2 YYEEEE. The length of the CDR3 is 14 residues. The variable domain in full, with the rest retrieved from reference TRBV5-6 and TRBJ1-2, is DAGVTQSPTHLIKTRGQQVTLRCSPKSGHDTVSWYQQALGQGPQFIFQYYEEEERQRGNFPDRFSGHQFPNYSSELNVNALLLGDSALYLCASSLQGVHYGYTFGSGTRLTVV.

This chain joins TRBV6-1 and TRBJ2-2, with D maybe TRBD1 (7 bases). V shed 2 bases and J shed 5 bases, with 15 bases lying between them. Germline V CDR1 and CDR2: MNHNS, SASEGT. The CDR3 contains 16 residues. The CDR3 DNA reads TGTGCCAGCAGTGAAAAACCGGCAGGGGGGACCGGGGAGCTGTTTTTT. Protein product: CASSEKPAGGTGELFF.

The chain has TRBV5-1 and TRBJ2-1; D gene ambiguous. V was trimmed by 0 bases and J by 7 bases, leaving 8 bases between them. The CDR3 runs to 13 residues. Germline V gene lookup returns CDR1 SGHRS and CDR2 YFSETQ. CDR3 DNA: TGCGCCAGCAGCTTGGGTCCAGAAAATGAGCAGTTCTTC. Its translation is CASSLGPENEQFF.

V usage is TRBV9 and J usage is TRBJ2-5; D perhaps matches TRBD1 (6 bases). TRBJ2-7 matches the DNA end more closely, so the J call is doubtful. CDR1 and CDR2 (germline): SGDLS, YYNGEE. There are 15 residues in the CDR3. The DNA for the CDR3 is TGTGCCAGCAGCGTAGCACAGGGTAGGGGCTACGAGCAGTACTTC. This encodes CASSVAQGRGYEQYF.

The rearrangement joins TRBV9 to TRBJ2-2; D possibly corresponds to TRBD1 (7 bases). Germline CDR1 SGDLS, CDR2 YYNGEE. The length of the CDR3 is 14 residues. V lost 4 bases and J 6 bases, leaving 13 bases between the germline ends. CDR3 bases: TGTGCCAGCAGCCAGGGGGGTCGAGCCGGGGAGCTGTTTTTT. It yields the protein CASSQGGRAGELFF.

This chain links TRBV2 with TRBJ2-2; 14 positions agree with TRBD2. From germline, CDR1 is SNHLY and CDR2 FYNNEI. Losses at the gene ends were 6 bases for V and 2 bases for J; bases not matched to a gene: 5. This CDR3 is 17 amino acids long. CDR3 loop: CASRPGLAGVNTGELFF. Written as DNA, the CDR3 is TGTGCCAGCAGACCGGGACTAGCGGGAGTCAACACCGGGGAGCTGTTTTTT.

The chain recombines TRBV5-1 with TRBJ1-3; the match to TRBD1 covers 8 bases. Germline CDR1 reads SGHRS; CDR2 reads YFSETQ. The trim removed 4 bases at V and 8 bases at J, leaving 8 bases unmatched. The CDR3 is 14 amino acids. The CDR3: CASSLGQGLDTIYF. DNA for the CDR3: TGCGCCAGCAGCCTAGGACAGGGTCTAGACACCATATATTTT.

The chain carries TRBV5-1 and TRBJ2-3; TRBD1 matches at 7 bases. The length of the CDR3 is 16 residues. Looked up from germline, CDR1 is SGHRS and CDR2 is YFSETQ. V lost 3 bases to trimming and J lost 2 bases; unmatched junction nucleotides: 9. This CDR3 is CASSSRDRPFTDTQYF. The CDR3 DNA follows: TGCGCCAGCAGCTCCCGGGACAGACCTTTCACAGATACGCAGTATTTT.

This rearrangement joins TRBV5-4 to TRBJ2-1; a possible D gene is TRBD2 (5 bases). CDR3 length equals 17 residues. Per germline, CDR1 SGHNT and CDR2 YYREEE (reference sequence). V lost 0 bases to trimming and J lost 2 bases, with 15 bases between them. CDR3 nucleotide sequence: TGTGCCAGCAGCTTGGATCCCGGGGTGATAGCCTACAATGAGCAGTTCTTC. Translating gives CASSLDPGVIAYNEQFF. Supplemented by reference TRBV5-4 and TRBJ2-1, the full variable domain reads ETGVTQSPTHLIKTRGQQVTLRCSSQSGHNTVSWYQQALGQGPQFIFQYYREEENGRGNFPPRFSGLQFPNYSSELNVNALELDDSALYLCASSLDPGVIAYNEQFFGPGTRLTVL.

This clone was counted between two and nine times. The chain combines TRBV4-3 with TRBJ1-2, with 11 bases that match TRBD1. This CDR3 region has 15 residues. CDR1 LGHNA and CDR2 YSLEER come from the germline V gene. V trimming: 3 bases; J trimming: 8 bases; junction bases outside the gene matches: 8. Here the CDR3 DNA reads TGCGCCAGCAGCCACCTCGGACAGGGGGCGGGCGGCTACACCTTC. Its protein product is CASSHLGQGAGGYTF.

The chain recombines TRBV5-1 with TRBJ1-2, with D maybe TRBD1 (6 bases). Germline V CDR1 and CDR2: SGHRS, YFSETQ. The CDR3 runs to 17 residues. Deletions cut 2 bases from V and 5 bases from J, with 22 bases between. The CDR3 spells CASSLGHGDTVTYGYTF. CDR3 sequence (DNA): TGCGCCAGCAGCTTAGGACACGGGGACACGGTAACTTATGGCTACACCTTC.

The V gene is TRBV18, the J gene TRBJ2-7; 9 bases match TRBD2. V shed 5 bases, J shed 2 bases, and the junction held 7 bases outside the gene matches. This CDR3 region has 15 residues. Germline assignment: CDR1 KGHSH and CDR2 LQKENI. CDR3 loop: CASSSGLAGTYEQYV. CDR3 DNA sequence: TGTGCCAGCTCATCAGGGCTAGCGGGAACCTACGAGCAGTACGTC.

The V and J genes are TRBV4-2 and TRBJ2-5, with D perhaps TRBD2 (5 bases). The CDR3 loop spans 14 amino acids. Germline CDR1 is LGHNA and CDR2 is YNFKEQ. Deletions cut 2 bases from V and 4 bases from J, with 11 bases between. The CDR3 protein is CASSQTARGETQYF. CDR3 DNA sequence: TGTGCCAGCAGCCAAACGGCTCGGGGAGAGACCCAGTACTTC.

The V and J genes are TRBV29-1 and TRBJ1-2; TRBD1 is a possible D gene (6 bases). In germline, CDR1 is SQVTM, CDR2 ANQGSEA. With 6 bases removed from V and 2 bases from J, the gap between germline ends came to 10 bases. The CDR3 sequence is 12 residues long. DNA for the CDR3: TGCAGCGTCGCACAGGGAAACTATGGCTACACCTTC. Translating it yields CSVAQGNYGYTF.

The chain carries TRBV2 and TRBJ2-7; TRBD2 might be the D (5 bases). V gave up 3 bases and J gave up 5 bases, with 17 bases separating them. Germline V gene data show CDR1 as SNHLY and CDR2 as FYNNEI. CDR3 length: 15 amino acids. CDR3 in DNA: TGTGCCAGCAGTGAGATAGGAGGAACGATTGACGAGCAGTACGTC. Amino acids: CASSEIGGTIDEQYV.

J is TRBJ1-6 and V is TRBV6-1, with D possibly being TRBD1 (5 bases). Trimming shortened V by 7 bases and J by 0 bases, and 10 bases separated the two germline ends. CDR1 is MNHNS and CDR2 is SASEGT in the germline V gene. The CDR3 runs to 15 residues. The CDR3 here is CASIGAVSYNSPLHF. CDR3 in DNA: TGTGCCAGCATAGGGGCGGTCTCCTATAATTCACCCCTCCACTTT.

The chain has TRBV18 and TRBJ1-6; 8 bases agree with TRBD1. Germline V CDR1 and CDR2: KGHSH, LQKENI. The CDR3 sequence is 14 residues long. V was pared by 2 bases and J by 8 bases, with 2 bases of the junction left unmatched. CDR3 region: CASSPTGGDSPLHF. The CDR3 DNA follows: TGTGCCAGCTCACCAACAGGGGGTGATTCACCCCTCCACTTT.

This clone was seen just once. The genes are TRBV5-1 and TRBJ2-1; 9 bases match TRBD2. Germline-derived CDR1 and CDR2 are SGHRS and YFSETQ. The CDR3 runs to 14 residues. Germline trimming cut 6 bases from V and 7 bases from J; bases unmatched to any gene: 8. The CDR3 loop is CASTWGAGGNEQFF. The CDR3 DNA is TGCGCCAGCACCTGGGGAGCGGGAGGTAATGAGCAGTTCTTC.

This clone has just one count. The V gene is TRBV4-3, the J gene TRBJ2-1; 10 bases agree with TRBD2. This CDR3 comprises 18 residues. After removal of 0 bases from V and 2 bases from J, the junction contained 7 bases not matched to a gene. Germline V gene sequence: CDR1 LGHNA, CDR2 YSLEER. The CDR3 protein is CASSQESGRAVAYNEQFF. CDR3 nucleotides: TGCGCCAGCAGCCAAGAAAGCGGGAGGGCCGTAGCCTACAATGAGCAGTTCTTC.

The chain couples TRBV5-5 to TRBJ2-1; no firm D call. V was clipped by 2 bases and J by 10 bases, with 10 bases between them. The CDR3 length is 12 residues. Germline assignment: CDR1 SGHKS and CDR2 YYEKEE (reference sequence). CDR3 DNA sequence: TGTGCCAGCAGCTTCTGGCTTCGCGAGCAGTTCTTC. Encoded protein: CASSFWLREQFF.

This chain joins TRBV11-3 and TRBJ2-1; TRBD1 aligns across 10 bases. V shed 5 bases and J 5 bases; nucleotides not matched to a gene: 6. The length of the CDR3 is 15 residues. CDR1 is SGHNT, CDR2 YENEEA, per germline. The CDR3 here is CASSPGQGSNNEQFF. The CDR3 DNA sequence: TGTGCCAGCAGCCCGGGACAGGGGAGCAACAATGAGCAGTTCTTC. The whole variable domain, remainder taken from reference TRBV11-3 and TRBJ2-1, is EAGVVQSPRYKIIEKKQPVAFWCNPISGHNTLYWYLQNLGQGPELLIRYENEEAVDDSQLPKDRFSAERLKGVDSTLKIQPAELGDSAVYLCASSPGQGSNNEQFFGPGTRLTVL.

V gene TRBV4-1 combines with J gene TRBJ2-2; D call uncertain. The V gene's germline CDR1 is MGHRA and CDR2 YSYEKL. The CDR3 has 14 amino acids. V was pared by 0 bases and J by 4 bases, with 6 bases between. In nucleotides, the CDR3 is TGCGCCAGCAGCCAAGATCCCTCCACCGGGGAGCTGTTTTTT. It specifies CASSQDPSTGELFF.

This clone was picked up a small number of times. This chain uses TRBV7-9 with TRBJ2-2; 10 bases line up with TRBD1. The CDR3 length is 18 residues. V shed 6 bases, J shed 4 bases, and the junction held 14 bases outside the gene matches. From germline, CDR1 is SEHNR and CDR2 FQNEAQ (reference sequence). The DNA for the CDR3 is TGTGCCAGCAGAGCTACACCGAGGGACAGGGGTCGCACCGGGGAGCTGTTTTTT. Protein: CASRATPRDRGRTGELFF.

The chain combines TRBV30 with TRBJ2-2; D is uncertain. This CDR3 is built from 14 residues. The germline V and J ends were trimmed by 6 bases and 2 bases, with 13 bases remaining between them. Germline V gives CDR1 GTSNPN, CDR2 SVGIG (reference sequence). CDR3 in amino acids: CACRRGSNTGELFF. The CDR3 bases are TGTGCCTGTAGGCGCGGCTCCAACACCGGGGAGCTGTTTTTT.

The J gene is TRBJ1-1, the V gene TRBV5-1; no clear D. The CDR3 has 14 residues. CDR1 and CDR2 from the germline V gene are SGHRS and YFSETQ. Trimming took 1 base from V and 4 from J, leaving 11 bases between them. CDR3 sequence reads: CASSLFGVGTEAFF. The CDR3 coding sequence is TGCGCCAGCAGCTTGTTCGGGGTTGGCACTGAAGCTTTCTTT.

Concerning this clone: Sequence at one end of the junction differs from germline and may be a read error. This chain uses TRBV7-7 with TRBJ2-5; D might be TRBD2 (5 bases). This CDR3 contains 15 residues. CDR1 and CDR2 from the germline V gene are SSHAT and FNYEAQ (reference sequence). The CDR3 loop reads CASSLASTGQETQYF. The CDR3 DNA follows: TGTGCTAGCAGCTTAGCATCCACGGGGCAAGAGACCCAGTACTTC.